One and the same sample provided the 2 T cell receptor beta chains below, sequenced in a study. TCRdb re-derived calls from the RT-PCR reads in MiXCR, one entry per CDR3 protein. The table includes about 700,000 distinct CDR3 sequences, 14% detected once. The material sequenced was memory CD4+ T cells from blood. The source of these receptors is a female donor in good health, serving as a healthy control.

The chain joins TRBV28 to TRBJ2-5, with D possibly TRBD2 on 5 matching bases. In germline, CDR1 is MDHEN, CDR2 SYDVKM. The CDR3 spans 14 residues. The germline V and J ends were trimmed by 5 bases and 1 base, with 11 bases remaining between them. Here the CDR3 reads CASSHRRGQETQYF. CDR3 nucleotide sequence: TGTGCCAGCAGTCATCGTCGGGGCCAAGAGACCCAGTACTTC.

Here the CDR3 reads CASSYHTGRNQPQHF. The CDR3 DNA reads TGTGCCAGCAGCTACCACACAGGGCGCAATCAGCCCCAGCATTTT. The rearrangement joins TRBV7-2 to TRBJ1-5, with a tentative D call TRBD1 (6 bases). CDR3 size: 15 residues. Looked up from germline, CDR1 is SGHTA and CDR2 is FQGNSA. V lost 4 bases and J 2 bases, leaving 12 bases between the germline ends.